The T cell receptor beta chain described here comes from a study of T cells in tuberculosis. Data came from immunoSEQ multiplex PCR; TCRdb stores just in-frame clones and leaves some out. The profile covers about 29,000 clones, with more than 85% appearing a single time and roughly 5% taken by the ten largest. On this clone: Its antigen is unknown.

General study points: Shorter CDR3-alpha in active tuberculosis partly drove smaller distances.

Germline CDR1 is MDHEN and CDR2 is SYDVKM. The ends lost 4 bases at V and 1 base at J; junction bases unmatched: 10. The CDR3 consists of 17 residues. This sequence joins TRBV28 and TRBJ2-3; 8 bases fit TRBD1. Specimen: PBMCs. The origin of this receptor is a donor under 30 with latent tuberculosis or without tuberculosis infection. CDR3 in amino acids: CASSSLLQGVGTDTQYF. The CDR3 DNA is TGTGCCAGCAGTTCCCTGTTACAGGGGGTAGGCACAGATACGCAGTATTTT.